This T cell receptor beta chain was profiled in a study of cytomegalovirus exposure and HLA in healthy donors. Overall study findings and caveats: Confirmation was obtained in vitro that a few CMV-associated chains are specific for CMV antigens. Overall, approximately 150 TCR beta chains were annotated as cytomegalovirus-associated. Reports described diagnosis of cytomegalovirus status by the classifier as highly specific and sensitive. Beyond CMV serostatus, there was no information to go on about immune exposure.

Primers for the PCR totalled 60 Vbeta and 13 Jbeta. TCRdb keeps only in-frame clones here, not all; method: immunoSEQ multiplex PCR. The table has some 120,000 clones, roughly four fifths seen once. V was trimmed by 5 bases and J by 1 base, leaving 11 bases between them. The CDR3 consists of 14 residues. Germline CDR1 MNHEY, CDR2 SVGAGI. Of note for this clone: What it binds is not known.

The receptor's source is a woman in her forties or fifties in good health and CMV-seropositive. The V and J genes are TRBV6-5 and TRBJ1-1; D is perhaps TRBD1 (5 bases). The material sequenced was PBMCs. The CDR3 coding sequence is TGTGCCAGCAGTAATGACAGAAGGAACACTGAAGCTTTCTTT. The encoded protein is CASSNDRRNTEAFF.